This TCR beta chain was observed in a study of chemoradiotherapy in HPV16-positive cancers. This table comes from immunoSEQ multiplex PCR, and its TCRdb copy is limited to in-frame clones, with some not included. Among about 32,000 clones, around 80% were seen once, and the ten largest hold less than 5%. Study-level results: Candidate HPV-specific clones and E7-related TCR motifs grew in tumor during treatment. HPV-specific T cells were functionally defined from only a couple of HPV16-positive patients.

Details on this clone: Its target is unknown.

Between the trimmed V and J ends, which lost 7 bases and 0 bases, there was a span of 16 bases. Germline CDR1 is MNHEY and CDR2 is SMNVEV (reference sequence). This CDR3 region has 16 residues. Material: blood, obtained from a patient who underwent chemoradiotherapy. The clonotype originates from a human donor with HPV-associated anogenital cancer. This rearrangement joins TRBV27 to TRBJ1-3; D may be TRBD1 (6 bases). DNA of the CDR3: TGTGCCAGCACCCGGAGGGGGGGGATCTCTGGAAACACCATATATTTT. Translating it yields CASTRRGGISGNTIYF.